This record covers a single T cell receptor beta chain. The antigen this receptor binds is unknown. The junction and the germline gene differ at one end; a read error may be behind it. These data come from a study of T cell responses to AZD1222 COVID-19 vaccine (dated by TCRdb to about 2021). Broadly, across the study: AZD1222 recipients whose second dose came at about 4 weeks and those whose second dose came at about 12 weeks were combined into one group, since spike-specific TCR depth and breadth did not differ between the two schedules. Trial participants were enrolled into age subgroups of 18-55, 56-69 and 70-plus years, which contained around 150, 29 and 61 TCR-sequenced participants, respectively. A total of under 250 trial participants underwent TCR sequencing, of whom about 200 had received two doses of AZD1222 and roughly 26 had received two doses of the MenACWY control vaccine. Study-wide findings and limitations: The whole spike protein was spanned by vaccine-associated CD4 TCRs, and dominant responses were seen in regions 160-218 and 743-854. Most participants were white British and females outnumbered males, and the authors suggested that clonal diversity may have been underestimated. Because no day 14 peak-response samples were available, repertoires were characterized only after the peak T cell response. After two AZD1222 doses, both the breadth and the depth of spike-specific TCRs were significantly higher than at day 0 and than in MenACWY recipients. In the small 56-69-year group, the increase in depth fell short of significance, most likely because of low power. Epitopes outside the regions mutated in the B.1.351 and B.1.1.7 variants were reportedly recognized by nearly half of the unique spike-specific TCRs. Only five or six AZD1222 recipients were SARS-CoV-2 seropositive at baseline, limiting conclusions about previously exposed vaccinees.

The CDR3 regions of human TCRbeta chains were subjected to immunosequencing. The original methods were these. Repertoire TCRs were matched against a reference library of SARS-CoV-2-specific TCRs generated with the MIRA antigen-specificity platform. Breadth meant the fraction of unique TCRs that were SARS-CoV-2-associated, whereas depth meant the fraction of total T cells that were SARS-CoV-2-associated. Using the MIRA data, each spike-specific TCR was assigned both to the spike region to which the TCR was reactive and to a CD4 or CD8 class. Log10-transformed breadth and depth values were compared by one-way ANOVA with Sidak's multiple comparisons tests. TCRdb holds this immuneACCESS table with in-frame rearrangements only. Some clones are missing; in checked studies, unresolved V genes explain under half, and the rest has no known cause. V and J calls and clone size are as listed in that table; D and trimming were resolved from the DNA. The sample table records over 150,000 clones; 90% of these occur just once. The top ten clones comprise about 1.6% of the sample.

The cysteine opens and the phenylalanine closes a CDR3 of 13 amino acids. Only the CDR3 portion is preserved as DNA: 39 bases, with reading frame beginning at the first base. The germline V gene yields SGHDN for CDR1 and FVKESK for CDR2. The intended sense of this specimen's time point label: baseline before first vaccination. Vaccinee samples were obtained from the UK trials COV001 and COV002, which included a single-blind randomized controlled phase 2/3 trial of AZD1222 (ChAdOx1 nCoV-19) in healthy adults. Trial participant PBMC samples were collected at day 0 and day 28 after the second dose for TCRbeta chain sequencing.

This receptor was taken from an adult in good health. Rearrangement joined TRBV14 to TRBJ1-6; no D gene can be assigned with confidence. Source: peripheral blood, taken on day 0 of AZD1222 vaccination. The base sequence is TGTGCCAGCAGTCAAGATTTTAATTCACCCCTCCACTTT. Its protein is CASSQDFNSPLHF.